The 8 T cell receptor beta chains below all came from one sample that was sequenced in a study of beta chain features in type 1 diabetes. The isolated RNA, all of it, was reverse transcribed, so expressed TCRB transcripts were what got sequenced. The repertoire was sequenced with immunoSEQ multiplex PCR; TCRdb's copy has only in-frame clones and lacks some. Seen here are about 230,000 clones, roughly 9.6% observed once, and the top ten hold about 0.037%. Sequenced sample: naive CD4+ T cells from blood. The receptors originated from a woman between 18 and 30 years old in good health.

As DNA, the CDR3 is TGCAGCCCCGTGGGGGGGGGCTATGGCTACACCTTC. It yields the protein CSPVGGGYGYTF. V usage is TRBV29-1 and J usage is TRBJ1-2, with D possibly being TRBD1 (5 bases). The CDR3 extends over 12 amino acids. CDR1 and CDR2 (germline): SQVTM, ANQGSEA. V was shortened by 8 bases and J by 4 bases, with 14 bases between the two germline ends.

There are a few counts of this clone. V is TRBV2 and J is TRBJ2-1; a weak D match, TRBD2 (6 bases). Germline CDR1 and CDR2: SNHLY and FYNNEI. The CDR3 covers 13 residues. V was clipped by 6 bases and J by 8 bases, with 14 bases between them. In nucleotides, the CDR3 is TGTGCCAGCAGGTACCGGGACTTGGATGAGCAGTTCTTC. Its translation: CASRYRDLDEQFF.

J is TRBJ2-3 and V is TRBV9; 15 bases align to TRBD2. The CDR3 covers 16 residues. The V and J ends lost 4 bases and 3 bases, in that order; junction bases with no gene match: 3. Germline values: CDR1 SGDLS, CDR2 YYNGEE. CDR3 coding DNA: TGTGCCAGCAGCCTCGGACTAGCGGGGGGGACAGATACGCAGTATTTT. Translation gives CASSLGLAGGTDTQYF.

J is TRBJ2-1 and V is TRBV5-4; TRBD1 is a possible D gene (6 bases). V dropped 2 bases and J dropped 2 bases, with 11 bases sitting between them. The CDR3 spans 15 residues. Germline CDR1 SGHNT, CDR2 YYREEE (reference sequence). Here the CDR3 DNA reads TGTGCCAGCAGCTTTACAGGGAATGCCTACAATGAGCAGTTCTTC. It is translated as CASSFTGNAYNEQFF.

The chain couples TRBV18 to TRBJ2-5, with D possibly TRBD2 on 7 matching bases. The closer fit of TRBJ2-7 to the DNA end suggests the J call may be wrong. There are 17 residues in the CDR3. CDR1 is KGHSH and CDR2 is LQKENI in the germline V gene. The CDR3 loop is CASAPGVGGAYPYEQYF. CDR3 in DNA: TGTGCCAGCGCCCCAGGTGTGGGGGGGGCGTATCCCTACGAGCAGTACTTC.

Worth noting for this clone: The sample carries other DNA sequences with the same CDR3. The chain links TRBV28 to TRBJ2-1, with no clear D. V was trimmed by 1 base and J by 4 bases, leaving 2 bases between them. This CDR3 spans 12 amino acids. CDR1 is MDHEN and CDR2 is SYDVKM in the germline V gene. Written as DNA, the CDR3 is TGTGCCAGCAGTTTATCATACAATGAGCAGTTCTTC. Translation gives CASSLSYNEQFF.

A few counts support this clone. The chain employs TRBV19 and TRBJ1-1, with TRBD1 matching over 10 bases. The CDR3 spans 14 residues. CDR1 LNHDA and CDR2 SQIVND come from the germline V gene (reference sequence). Trimming removed 4 bases from V and 10 bases from J; junction bases left unmatched: 9. CDR3 in DNA: TGTGCCAGTAGTAAAGGACAGGGGGTCGGCGGAGCTTTCTTT. Protein product: CASSKGQGVGGAFF.

In its sample, this clone was seen a few times. V usage is TRBV18 and J usage is TRBJ2-7; a weak D match, TRBD1 (5 bases). This CDR3 is built from 14 residues. Germline V lookup: CDR1 KGHSH, CDR2 LQKENI. Trimming cost V 3 bases and J 5 bases, with 14 bases left between them. In DNA form, the CDR3 reads TGTGCCAGCTCACCTTTGGACAACTCGCACGAGCAGTACTTC. As protein: CASSPLDNSHEQYF.